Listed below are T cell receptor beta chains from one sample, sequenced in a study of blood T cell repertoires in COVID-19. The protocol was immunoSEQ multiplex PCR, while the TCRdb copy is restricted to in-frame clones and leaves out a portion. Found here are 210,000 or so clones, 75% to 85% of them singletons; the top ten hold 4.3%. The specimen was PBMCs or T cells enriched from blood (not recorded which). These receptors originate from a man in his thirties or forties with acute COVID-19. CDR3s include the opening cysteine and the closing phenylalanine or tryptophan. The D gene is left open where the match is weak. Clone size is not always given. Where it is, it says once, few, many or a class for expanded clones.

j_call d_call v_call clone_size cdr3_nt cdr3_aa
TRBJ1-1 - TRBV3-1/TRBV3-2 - TGTGCCAGCAGCTTCTCGGGGAGGTTTGGGGCAAATATGAACACTGAAGCTTTCTTT CASSFSGRFGANMNTEAFF
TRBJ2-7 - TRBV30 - TGTGCCTGGAGTACCCAAACGAGCTCCTACGAGCAGTACTTC CAWSTQTSSYEQYF
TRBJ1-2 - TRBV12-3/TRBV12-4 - TGTGCCAGCAGTTTCTCACGGTCCTGGGGCTACACCTTC CASSFSRSWGYTF
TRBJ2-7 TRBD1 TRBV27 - TGTGCCAGCAGTTCCCGGACAGGCTTATCCTACGAGCAGTACTTC CASSSRTGLSYEQYF
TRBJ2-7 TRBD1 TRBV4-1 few TGCGCCAGCAGCCAGTCGATTACAGGGGGCAATCGGGAGCAGTACTTC CASSQSITGGNREQYF
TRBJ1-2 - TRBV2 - TGTGCCAGCAATGTCGGGAACTATGGCTACACCTTC CASNVGNYGYTF
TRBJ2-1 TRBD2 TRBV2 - TGTGCCAGCAGTCTCCAAGCGGGGGGGCTCTACAATGAGCAGTTCTTC CASSLQAGGLYNEQFF
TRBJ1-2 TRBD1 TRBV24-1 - TGTGCCACCAGTGGGGGTCAACAGGGGCTTTTTGGCTACACCTTC CATSGGQQGLFGYTF
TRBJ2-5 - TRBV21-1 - TGTGCCAGCAGCAAAGTAGGGGTTGGGGGGGTTGGAGAGACCCAGTACTTC CASSKVGVGGVGETQYF
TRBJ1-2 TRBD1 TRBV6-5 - TGTGCCAGCAGTACTAAACAGGGGGTCTATGGCTACACCTTC CASSTKQGVYGYTF
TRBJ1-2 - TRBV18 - TGTGCCAGCTCACCAGCAGGGAACTATGGCTACACCTTC CASSPAGNYGYTF
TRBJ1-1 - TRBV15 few TGTGCCACCAGCTACTACGGAGGGCCAGGCACTGAAGCTTTCTTT CATSYYGGPGTEAFF
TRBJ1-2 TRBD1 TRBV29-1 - TGCAGCGTCTCCCAGGAGGACAGGGGGAACTATGGCTACACCTTC CSVSQEDRGNYGYTF
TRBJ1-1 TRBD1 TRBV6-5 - TGTGCCAGCAGCCTGACAGGGCGGAACACTGAAGCTTTCTTT CASSLTGRNTEAFF
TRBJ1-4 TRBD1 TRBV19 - TGTGCCAGTAGTATGGGACAGCCGGAAAAACTGTTTTTT CASSMGQPEKLFF
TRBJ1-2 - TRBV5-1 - TGCGCCAGCAGCTCCGGGGGGTCCGAGATTTACGGCTACACCTTC CASSSGGSEIYGYTF
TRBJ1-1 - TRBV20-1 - TGCAGTGCTATCTGGAACACTGAAGCTTTCTTT CSAIWNTEAFF
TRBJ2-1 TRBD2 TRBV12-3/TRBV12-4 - TGTGCCAGCCAAACTAGCGCGCTGGCCGAGCAGTTCTTC CASQTSALAEQFF
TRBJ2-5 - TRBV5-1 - TGCGCCAGCAGCAAACAGCTTCAAGAGACCCAGTACTTC CASSKQLQETQYF
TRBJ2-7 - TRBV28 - TGTGCCAGCAGTTTCCTGCAGGGGAGCTACGAGCAGTACTTC CASSFLQGSYEQYF
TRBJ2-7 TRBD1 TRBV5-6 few TGTGCCAGCAGCAGCCCGACAGGGGCTACCTACGAGCAGTACTTC CASSSPTGATYEQYF
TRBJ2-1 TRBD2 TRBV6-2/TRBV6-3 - TGTGCCAGCAGTTACCAGCGGGGAACCTACAATGAGCAGTTCTTC CASSYQRGTYNEQFF
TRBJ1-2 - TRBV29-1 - TGCAGCGCGGACCGGGACATCTATGGCTACACCTTC CSADRDIYGYTF
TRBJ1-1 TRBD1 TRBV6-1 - TGTGCCAGCAGTGAAGGGCGAGGGGGCGGAGGGAAAACTGAAGCTTTCTTT CASSEGRGGGGKTEAFF
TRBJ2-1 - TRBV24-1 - TGTGCCACCTCCGCGGGACGGGGCATTTATGAGCAGTTCTTC CATSAGRGIYEQFF
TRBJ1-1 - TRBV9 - TGTGCCAGCAGCGTACACGTAGGGGAAAGAGTGAACACTGAAGCTTTCTTT CASSVHVGERVNTEAFF
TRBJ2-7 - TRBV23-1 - TGCGCCAGCAGCTATTACAGGGACTACGAGCAGTACTTC CASSYYRDYEQYF
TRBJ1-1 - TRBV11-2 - TGTGCCAGCAGCTTAGTGCCAGATGAAGCTTTCTTT CASSLVPDEAFF
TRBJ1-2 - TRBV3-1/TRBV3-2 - TGTGCCAGCAGCCAATGGCGGTCCTATGGCTACACCTTC CASSQWRSYGYTF
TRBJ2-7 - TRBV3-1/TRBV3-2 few TGTGCCAGCAGCCGCTCGAGGAACGAGCAGTACTTC CASSRSRNEQYF
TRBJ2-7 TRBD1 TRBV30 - TGTGCCTGGAGCAGCCGGGACAGGGGGAAGCAGTACTTC CAWSSRDRGKQYF
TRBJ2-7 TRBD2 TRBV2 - TGTGCTTCGACCGGGGGGGCCGCCGAGCAGTACTTC CASTGGAAEQYF
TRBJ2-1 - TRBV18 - TGTGCCAGCTCACCCGACGGAGGGAACTACAATGAGCAGTTCTTC CASSPDGGNYNEQFF
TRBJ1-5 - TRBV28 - TGTGCCACCCACCCCGGGGGACCTACTCTTCAGCCCCAGCATTTT CATHPGGPTLQPQHF
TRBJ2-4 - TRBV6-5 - TGTGCCAGCATAGAAGGGGTGGGGGGCATTCAGTACTTC CASIEGVGGIQYF
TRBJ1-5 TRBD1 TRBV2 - TGTGCCAGCAGTGAGGGGACAGCTAGCAATCAGCCCCAGCATTTT CASSEGTASNQPQHF
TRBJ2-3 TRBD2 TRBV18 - TGTGCCAGCTCACCACCCCTAAGCGGGGGGAAATCAGATACGCAGTATTTT CASSPPLSGGKSDTQYF
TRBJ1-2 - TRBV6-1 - TGTGCCAGCAGTGAAGCTTCTAGGTGGCAGGGCGGGGATGGCTACACCTTC CASSEASRWQGGDGYTF
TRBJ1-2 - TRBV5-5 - TGTGCCAGCAGCTTGGACCCAGCTAACTATGGCTACACCTTC CASSLDPANYGYTF
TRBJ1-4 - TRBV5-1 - TGCGCCAGCAGCTTGGTCGGTGCAACTAATGAAAAACTGTTTTTT CASSLVGATNEKLFF
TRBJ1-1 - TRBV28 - TGTGCCAGCAGTTCGACAGGAGAAGTCCCTGAAGCTTTCTTT CASSSTGEVPEAFF
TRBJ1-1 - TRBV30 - TGTGCCTGGAGTGTAGGTTGGGCCACTGAAGCTTTCTTT CAWSVGWATEAFF